The clone carrying this T cell receptor beta chain has a count of ten or more. Its antigen is still unknown. The assay was immunoSEQ multiplex PCR, and TCRdb's table has in-frame clones only and misses some. Observed in the sample are 10,000 to 15,000 clones, none of them singletons. This record comes from a study of T cells after posttransplantation cyclophosphamide. Overall study results and limits: Donor CD8+ memory clones often dominated recipient blood repertoires at later times.

This related bone marrow graft donor gave peripheral blood on the day of marrow donation. V was clipped by 4 bases and J by 4 bases, with 8 bases between them. Germline loops: CDR1 SGHRS, CDR2 YFSETQ. The CDR3 runs 12 residues. The sequence came from a middle-aged woman in good health, CMV-negative, and a related stem cell transplant donor. The sequenced sample consisted of PBMCs. The rearrangement uses TRBV5-1 and TRBJ1-2; maybe TRBD1 (6 bases). CDR3 coding DNA: TGCGCCAGCAGCCAGGACAGCTATGGCTACACCTTC. Translation gives CASSQDSYGYTF. The full variable domain, its missing parts supplied by reference TRBV5-1 and TRBJ1-2, is KAGVTQTPRYLIKTRGQQVTLSCSPISGHRSVSWYQQTPGQGLQFLFEYFSETQRNKGNFPGRFSGRQFSNSRSEMNVSTLELGDSALYLCASSQDSYGYTFGSGTRLTVV.